Shown below are 11 T cell receptor beta chains from a single sample sequenced in a study of T cells in Graves' hyperthyroidism and ophthalmopathy. RNA transcripts served as the template for amplifying TCR beta CDR3 regions. RT-PCR in the first round (using the HTBI primer set) targeted the TCR CDR3. Using its own MiXCR run on the multiplex PCR reads, TCRdb lists one record per CDR3 protein. The data hold about 420,000 distinct CDR3 sequences, with 15% to 19% observed a single time. The material sequenced was blood. All receptors derive from a woman in her late teens or twenties with Graves' hyperthyroidism.

At least ten counts were recorded for this clonotype. The V gene is TRBV5-5, the J gene TRBJ2-2; 8 positions match TRBD2. This CDR3 contains 17 residues. V was clipped by 3 bases and J by 0 bases; unmatched bases: 7. CDR1 is SGHKS, CDR2 YYEKEE, per germline (reference sequence). The CDR3 loop is CASSWATSATNTGELFF. In nucleotides, the CDR3 is TGTGCCAGCAGCTGGGCGACTAGCGCAACGAACACCGGGGAGCTGTTTTTT. Full variable domain (missing parts from reference TRBV5-5 and TRBJ2-2): DAGVTQSPTHLIKTRGQQVTLRCSPISGHKSVSWYQQVLGQGPQFIFQYYEKEERGRGNFPDRFSARQFPNYSSELNVNALLLGDSALYLCASSWATSATNTGELFFGEGSRLTVL.

This clonotype occurred many times. The rearrangement uses TRBV12-3 or TRBV12-4 and TRBJ2-2; 7 positions agree with TRBD2. J was trimmed by 5 bases and V by 8 bases; bases with no gene match: 8. This CDR3 comprises 14 residues. DNA for the CDR3: TGTGCCAGCGTAGAGATCGGGGGGACCGGGGAGCTGTTTTTT. Translated: CASVEIGGTGELFF.

This clonotype was seen ten or more times. CDR3 residues: CASSVPQGGTGELFF. In DNA form, the CDR3 reads TGTGCCAGCAGTGTTCCCCAGGGTGGCACCGGGGAGCTGTTTTTT. V is TRBV2 and J is TRBJ2-2, with D possibly TRBD1 on 5 matching bases. This CDR3 is built from 15 residues. V lost 4 bases to trimming and J lost 4 bases, with 13 bases between them. Germline V gene sequence: CDR1 SNHLY, CDR2 FYNNEI.

The gene calls are TRBV14 and TRBJ2-1, with 11 bases identical to TRBD1. Germline values: CDR1 SGHDN, CDR2 FVKESK. The CDR3 runs 15 residues. J lost 6 bases, V lost 2 bases, and 3 bases had no gene match. CDR3: CASSQLGTGGNEQFF. The CDR3 nucleotides are TGTGCCAGCAGCCAACTCGGGACAGGGGGCAATGAGCAGTTCTTC.

This clonotype was recorded a few times. The V call is TRBV20-1, the J call TRBJ1-2; TRBD1 might be the D (5 bases). Germline V gene sequence: CDR1 DFQATT, CDR2 SNEGSKA (reference sequence). Trimming pared 0 bases from V and 1 base from J, leaving 12 bases between. The CDR3 totals 15 residues. The DNA for the CDR3 is TGCAGTGCTAGAGATGGGGCGGGAATTAACTATGGCTACACCTTC. Translated, it gives CSARDGAGINYGYTF.

This clonotype has ten or more counts. J is TRBJ1-5 and V is TRBV18; 11 bases fit TRBD1. The V gene end was trimmed by 6 bases and the J gene end by 2 bases; junction bases not matched to a gene: 3. The CDR3 contains 15 residues. The V gene's germline CDR1 is KGHSH and CDR2 LQKENI. Written as DNA, the CDR3 is TGTGCCAGCTCGGCGGGACAGGGGGGCAATCAGCCCCAGCATTTT. Translation gives CASSAGQGGNQPQHF.

This clonotype was recorded many times. The chain has TRBV28 and TRBJ2-3, with 8 nucleotides matching TRBD2. Germline V gene data show CDR1 as MDHEN and CDR2 as SYDVKM. The length of the CDR3 is 16 residues. V dropped 1 base and J dropped 0; count of bases not matched to a gene: 3. The CDR3 protein is CASSLFPGGSTDTQYF. In DNA, the CDR3 is TGTGCCAGCAGTTTATTCCCGGGAGGGAGCACAGATACGCAGTATTTT.

Regarding this clonotype: A read error is possible here, since a much larger clone lies one base away. V is TRBV12-3 or TRBV12-4 and J is TRBJ2-2; 9 bases line up with TRBD2. The CDR3 runs 14 residues. The DNA of the CDR3 is TGTGCCAGCAGTTCAGCTAGCGGGGCCGGGGAGCTGTCTTTT. Translation: CASSSASGAGELSF.

The rearrangement joins TRBV3-1 to TRBJ2-7; 8 positions match TRBD1. The CDR3 spans 15 residues. Germline-derived CDR1 and CDR2 are LGHDT and YNNKEL (reference sequence). The V and J ends lost 2 bases and 7 bases, in that order; junction bases with no gene match: 10. In DNA form, the CDR3 reads TGTGCCAGCAGCCAACCAGGGGGCGGATGGGGTGAGCAGTACTTC. Protein product: CASSQPGGGWGEQYF.

This clonotype was recorded a few times. The rearrangement uses TRBV27 and TRBJ1-3; possibly TRBD1 for D (5 bases). V lost 5 bases and J lost 0, with 11 bases in between. The CDR3 is 15 amino acids. The germline gives CDR1 MNHEY, CDR2 SMNVEV (reference sequence). The CDR3 sequence is CASSRDGASGNTIYF. CDR3 sequence (DNA): TGTGCCAGCAGTCGAGACGGGGCCTCTGGAAACACCATATATTTT.

This clonotype was seen ten or more times. The chain has TRBV6-2 or TRBV6-3 and TRBJ2-7; no firm D call. CDR1 MNHEY and CDR2 SVGEGT come from the germline V gene. The CDR3 sequence is 15 residues long. The germline V and J ends were trimmed by 2 bases and 2 bases, with 13 bases remaining between them. This CDR3 reads CASSYLLIAAYEQYF. In DNA form, the CDR3 reads TGTGCCAGCAGTTACCTACTGATCGCAGCCTACGAGCAGTACTTC.